The clone carrying this TCR beta chain has just a few counts. The antigen remains unidentified. These data come from a study of blood T cells in healthy people across ages. Findings of the study overall: Long-lived donors exceeded aged donors in naive CD4+ cells and diversity.

Peripheral blood was drawn, around 9.3 milliliters per donor. A sample-barcoded 5' primer and a J-beta primer mix were used in a second PCR of roughly 6 to 12 cycles. TCRdb re-called the 5' RACE reads with MiXCR, one entry per CDR3 protein. The sample contains about 780,000 distinct CDR3 sequences, about 45% of which appear only once. The sequenced sample was blood. The sequence was obtained from a man older than 75 in good health.

CDR3 region: CASSGGAGTEQETQYF. The CDR3 region has the DNA TGTGCCAGCAGCGGGGGCGCCGGGACTGAACAAGAGACCCAGTACTTC. V and J are TRBV5-6 and TRBJ2-5; D possibly matches TRBD1 or TRBD2 (6 bases each). Trimming pared 4 bases from V and 2 bases from J, leaving 18 bases between. This CDR3 spans 16 amino acids. Germline assignment: CDR1 SGHDT and CDR2 YYEEEE.